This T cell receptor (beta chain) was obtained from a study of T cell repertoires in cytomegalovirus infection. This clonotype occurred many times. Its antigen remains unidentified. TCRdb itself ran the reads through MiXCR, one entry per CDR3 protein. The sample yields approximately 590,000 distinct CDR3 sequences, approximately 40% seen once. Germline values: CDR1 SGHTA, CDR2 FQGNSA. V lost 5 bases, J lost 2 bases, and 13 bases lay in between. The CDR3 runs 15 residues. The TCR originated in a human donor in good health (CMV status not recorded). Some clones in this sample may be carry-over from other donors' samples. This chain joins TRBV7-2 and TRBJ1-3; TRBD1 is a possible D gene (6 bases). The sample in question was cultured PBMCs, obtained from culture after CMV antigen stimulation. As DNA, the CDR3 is TGTGCCAGCAGCCCTCGGGACATTCCTGGAAACACCATATATTTT. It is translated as CASSPRDIPGNTIYF.